A single sample gave rise to the 14 T cell receptor beta chains below, sequenced in a study of shared clonotypes between healthy human individuals. Produced via immunoSEQ multiplex PCR; TCRdb's table is partial and in-frame only. This table holds 2 million to 2.5 million clones, just over 90% found once. Sequences were obtained from naive CD4+ T cells from PBMCs. The subset here: CD45RA+ positively selected. The receptors shown here come from a young man in good health. Some clones in this sample may be carry-over from other donors' samples.

V gene TRBV11-2 combines with J gene TRBJ2-1; TRBD2 agrees at 8 bases. The CDR3 covers 15 residues. The germline CDR1 and CDR2 sequences are SGHAT and FQNNGV. After removal of 2 bases from V and 9 bases from J, the junction contained 9 bases not matched to a gene. This chain's CDR3 is CASSLILAALSEQFF. CDR3 DNA sequence: TGTGCCAGCAGCTTAATACTAGCGGCCCTAAGTGAGCAGTTCTTC. The variable domain in full, with the rest retrieved from reference TRBV11-2 and TRBJ2-1, is EAGVAQSPRYKIIEKRQSVAFWCNPISGHATLYWYQQILGQGPKLLIQFQNNGVVDDSQLPKDRFSAERLKGVDSTLKIQPAKLEDSAVYLCASSLILAALSEQFFGPGTRLTVL.

The chain recombines TRBV5-8 with TRBJ2-7; D possibly corresponds to TRBD1 (5 bases). Germline V gene sequence: CDR1 SGHTS, CDR2 YDEGEE. Deletions cut 1 base from V and 6 bases from J, with 20 bases between. The CDR3 is 16 amino acids. The CDR3 DNA follows: TGTGCCAGCAGCTTGTTCCAGCCAGGGCGGTTAGGCGAGCAGTACTTC. It encodes CASSLFQPGRLGEQYF. The complete variable domain, with remaining parts taken from reference TRBV5-8 and TRBJ2-7, reads EAGVTQSPTHLIKTRGQQATLRCSPISGHTSVYWYQQALGLGLQFLLWYDEGEERNRGNFPPRFSGRQFPNYSSELNVNALELEDSALYLCASSLFQPGRLGEQYFGPGTRLTVT.

The chain couples TRBV18 to TRBJ2-7; 7 bases map to TRBD1. J was trimmed by 2 bases and V by 1 base; bases with no gene match: 8. Germline assignment: CDR1 KGHSH and CDR2 LQKENI. The CDR3 is 16 amino acids. CDR3 nucleotides: TGTGCCAGCTCACCACAACGGACAGGCGCTACCTACGAGCAGTACTTC. Its protein product is CASSPQRTGATYEQYF.

The chain combines TRBV18 with TRBJ2-5; D assignment may be TRBD1 or TRBD2 (6 bases each). CDR1 and CDR2 from the germline V gene are KGHSH and LQKENI. V dropped 2 bases and J dropped 4 bases, with 17 bases sitting between them. The CDR3 runs to 16 residues. CDR3 in DNA: TGTGCCAGCTCACCAGCAGGAGGGGGTTTTCGAGAGACCCAGTACTTC. Translation: CASSPAGGGFRETQYF.

The rearrangement joins TRBV4-2 to TRBJ1-5; D is possibly TRBD1 (5 bases). The germline CDR1 and CDR2 sequences are LGHNA and YNFKEQ. Trimming took 0 bases from V and 4 from J, leaving 7 bases between them. This CDR3 comprises 14 residues. The CDR3: CASSQEGTNQPQHF. The CDR3 DNA follows: TGTGCCAGCAGCCAAGAAGGGACTAATCAGCCCCAGCATTTT.

This chain uses TRBV6-1 with TRBJ2-1; TRBD2 is a possible D gene (5 bases). Germline loops: CDR1 MNHNS, CDR2 SASEGT. The CDR3 totals 13 residues. V was cut by 6 bases and J by 3 bases, with 9 bases left in between. CDR3 in DNA: TGTGCCAGCAGCACCGACTACTACAATGAGCAGTTCTTC. Its translation: CASSTDYYNEQFF.

The genes are TRBV5-1 and TRBJ2-1; D is possibly TRBD2 (6 bases). Germline CDR1 is SGHRS and CDR2 is YFSETQ. Trimming shortened V by 2 bases and J by 7 bases, and 16 bases separated the two germline ends. CDR3 length equals 15 residues. Here the CDR3 DNA reads TGCGCCAGCAGCTTCGGAGGAGGGGCGACAAATGAGCAGTTCTTC. This codes for CASSFGGGATNEQFF.

V is TRBV30 and J is TRBJ2-5; TRBD1 aligns across 9 bases. Trimming cost V 5 bases and J 5 bases; bases outside gene matches: 12. The CDR3 runs 15 residues. The germline CDR1 and CDR2 sequences are GTSNPN and SVGIG (reference sequence). CDR3 loop: CAWSPPGQGGETQYF. The CDR3 region has the DNA TGTGCCTGGTCCCCGCCGGGACAGGGAGGGGAGACCCAGTACTTC.

This sequence joins TRBV18 and TRBJ1-5; 8 bases are shared with TRBD1. V gave up 8 bases and J gave up 0 bases; unmatched junction bases: 6. CDR3 length: 15 residues. Per germline, CDR1 KGHSH and CDR2 LQKENI. CDR3 protein: CASGQGPNSNQPQHF. The CDR3 DNA is TGTGCCAGCGGACAGGGACCGAATAGCAATCAGCCCCAGCATTTT.

As for this clone: Additional DNA sequences in this sample encode the identical CDR3. The chain links TRBV7-9 to TRBJ1-4; possibly TRBD1 for D (5 bases). This CDR3 is 14 amino acids long. Germline V gene lookup returns CDR1 SEHNR and CDR2 FQNEAQ (reference sequence). The V and J ends lost 6 bases and 4 bases respectively, with 12 bases between them. CDR3 DNA: TGTGCCAGCAGAGGCACAGGAGGTAATGAAAAACTGTTTTTT. It is translated as CASRGTGGNEKLFF.

This chain joins TRBV5-1 and TRBJ2-2, with D unclear. The CDR3 totals 14 residues. Germline CDR1 reads SGHRS; CDR2 reads YFSETQ. V lost 4 bases and J lost 9, with 16 bases in between. The CDR3 sequence: CASSDGLPTRELFF. The CDR3 DNA follows: TGCGCCAGCAGCGATGGTCTCCCAACCAGGGAGCTGTTTTTT.

The chain is built from TRBV4-3 and TRBJ2-1; no clear D gene. Trimming took 0 bases from V and 12 from J, leaving 12 bases between them. Germline values: CDR1 LGHNA, CDR2 YSLEER. The CDR3 is 13 amino acids. CDR3 in DNA: TGCGCCAGCAGCCAAGATCCCTTCCAGCGGCAGTTCTTC. Encoded protein: CASSQDPFQRQFF.

This chain links TRBV7-2 with TRBJ1-1, with D perhaps TRBD1 (6 bases). CDR3 length: 14 residues. Germline CDR1 is SGHTA and CDR2 is FQGNSA. Between the trimmed V and J ends, which lost 2 bases and 5 bases, there was a span of 12 bases. CDR3 region: CASSLQGKGTEAFF. Here the CDR3 DNA reads TGTGCCAGCAGCTTACAGGGGAAAGGGACTGAAGCTTTCTTT.

The chain combines TRBV6-5 with TRBJ2-3; 10 bases agree with TRBD2. The V gene's germline CDR1 is MNHEY and CDR2 SVGAGI. This CDR3 is 15 amino acids long. With 6 bases clipped from V and 2 bases from J, the junction kept 5 bases outside the gene matches. For the CDR3, the DNA is TGTGCCAGCAGAACGACTAGCGGGTACACAGATACGCAGTATTTT. Encoded protein: CASRTTSGYTDTQYF.